One TCR beta chain is described in this entry. Its antigen is still unknown. At one of its ends the junction is not consistent with the germline gene, which may arise from a read error. When naive CD8 T cells were sorted, they were gated as CD8+CD4-CCR7+CD45RA+. Germline V lookup: CDR1 MNHEY, CDR2 SMNVEV (reference sequence). The CDR3 spans 13 residues. Generation of bulk TCR libraries relied on previously described methods and listed TCR primers. TCRdb used MiXCR to reprocess the PCR reads, holding one entry per CDR3 protein. The sample comprises around 480,000 distinct CDR3 sequences, 20% to 25% of which are singletons, and around 0.84% rests with the top ten. This entry is derived from a study of molecular identifiers for immune sequencing clone quantification. General observations from the study: Identical TCR molecules sharing a barcode could underestimate highly expanded clone sizes. In naive cells, under 1% of molecules belonged to clones above 20 RNA copies, against over 97% in effector cells.

V is TRBV27 and J is TRBJ2-3; the D gene could be TRBD1 or TRBD2 (5 bases each). The specimen was naive CD8+ T cells from blood, with Jurkat cell RNA spiked in. Subset: FACS-sorted CD8+CD4-CCR7+CD45RA+ naive T cells. The origin of this receptor is a human donor in good health. Some libraries in this study had Jurkat cell RNA spiked in. The CDR3 is CASSLPVGDTKYF. CDR3 sequence (DNA): TGTGCCAGCAGTCTGCCGGTGGGGGATACGAAGTATTTT.